Only one count was recorded for the clone carrying this T cell receptor (beta chain). Antigen unknown. It was with a sample-barcoded 5' primer and a J-beta primer mix that a second PCR of roughly 6 to 12 cycles was run. TCRdb re-analysed the 5' RACE reads in MiXCR, keeping a single row per CDR3 protein. The table includes about 1.5 million distinct CDR3 sequences, less than 45% detected once. These data belong to a study of blood T cells in healthy people across ages. Study findings and constraints: In the absence of known donor CMV status, changes in expanded clonotypes were possibly confounded. Across samples, TCR beta diversity tracked strongly with naive T cell percentage.

Germline V gene sequence: CDR1 MNHEY, CDR2 SMNVEV (reference sequence). CDR3 length: 15 amino acids. The ends were cut back, 5 bases at V and 4 bases at J, with 14 bases in the middle. Healthy Caucasian individuals from Russia aged about 6 to 95 were enrolled as donors. Each sample yielded at least 6.5 million isolated PBMCs. The sample comprised blood. The genes are TRBV27 and TRBJ2-2; a weak D match, TRBD2 (5 bases). This TCR was sampled from a woman between 18 and 29 years old in good health. CDR3 protein: CASSIIDGLTGELFF. In DNA form, the CDR3 reads TGTGCCAGCAGTATTATCGACGGACTCACCGGGGAGCTGTTTTTT.